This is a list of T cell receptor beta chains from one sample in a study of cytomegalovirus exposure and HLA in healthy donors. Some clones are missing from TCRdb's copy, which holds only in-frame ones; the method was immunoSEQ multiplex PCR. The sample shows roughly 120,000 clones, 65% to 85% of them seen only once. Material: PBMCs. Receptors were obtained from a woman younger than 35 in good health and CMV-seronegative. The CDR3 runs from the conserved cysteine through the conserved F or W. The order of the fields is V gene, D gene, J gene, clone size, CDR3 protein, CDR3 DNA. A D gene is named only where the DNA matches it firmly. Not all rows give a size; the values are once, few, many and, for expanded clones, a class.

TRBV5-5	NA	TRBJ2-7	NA	CASSLDPAQQGTHEQYF	TGTGCCAGCAGCTTGGACCCCGCACAACAGGGTACCCACGAGCAGTACTTC
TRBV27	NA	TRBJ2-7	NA	CASSFAGASSYEQYF	TGTGCCAGCAGTTTTGCAGGGGCCAGCTCCTACGAGCAGTACTTC
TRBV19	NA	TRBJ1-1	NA	CASMQGNTEAFF	TGTGCCAGTATGCAGGGTAATACTGAAGCTTTCTTT
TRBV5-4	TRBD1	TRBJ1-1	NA	CASSPGTANTEAFF	TGTGCCAGCAGCCCAGGGACAGCGAACACTGAAGCTTTCTTT
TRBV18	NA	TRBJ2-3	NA	CASSWDSFTDTQYF	TGTGCCAGCTCATGGGACTCTTTCACAGATACGCAGTATTTT
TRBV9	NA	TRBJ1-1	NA	CASSKGTSLNTEAFF	TGTGCCAGCAGCAAAGGGACTTCGTTGAACACTGAAGCTTTCTTT
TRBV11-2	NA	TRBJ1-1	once	CASTKGAGSNTEAFF	TGTGCCAGCACCAAAGGGGCAGGATCTAACACTGAAGCTTTCTTT
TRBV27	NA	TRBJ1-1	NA	CASSFPGGNTEAFF	TGTGCCAGCAGTTTCCCGGGGGGGAACACTGAAGCTTTCTTT
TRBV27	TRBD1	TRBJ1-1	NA	CASSARDRVNTEAFF	TGTGCCAGCAGTGCCAGGGACAGGGTTAACACTGAAGCTTTCTTT
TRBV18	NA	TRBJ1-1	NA	CASSPLNRVGEAFF	TGTGCCAGCTCACCTCTCAACAGGGTGGGCGAAGCTTTCTTT
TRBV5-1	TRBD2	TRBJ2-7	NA	CASSPTRREGYEQYF	TGCGCCAGCAGCCCCACTCGGCGGGAGGGCTACGAGCAGTACTTC
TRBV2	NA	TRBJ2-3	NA	CASSEFGQNTDTQYF	TGTGCCAGCAGTGAATTTGGACAGAACACAGATACGCAGTATTTT
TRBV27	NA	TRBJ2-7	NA	CASSTTDTGYHEQYF	TGTGCCAGCAGTACGACCGATACAGGGTACCACGAGCAGTACTTC
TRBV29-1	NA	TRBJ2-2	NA	CSVEESLRPRELFF	TGCAGCGTTGAAGAGTCGCTACGTCCGAGGGAGCTGTTTTTT
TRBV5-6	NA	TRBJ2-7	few	CASSLEGTPTTEQYF	TGTGCCAGCAGCTTGGAGGGGACACCAACTACCGAGCAGTACTTC
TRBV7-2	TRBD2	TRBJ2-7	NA	CASSLGGTSGVYEQYF	TGTGCCAGCAGCTTAGGCGGGACTAGCGGGGTTTACGAGCAGTACTTC
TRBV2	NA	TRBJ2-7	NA	CASSGRGTGLGEQYF	TGTGCCAGCAGTGGACGGGGTACAGGGCTTGGGGAGCAGTACTTC
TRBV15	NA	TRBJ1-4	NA	CATSRDRGEKLFF	TGTGCCACCAGCAGAGACAGGGGAGAAAAACTGTTTTTT
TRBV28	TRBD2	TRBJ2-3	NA	CASSLYRYRKREGATNTQYF	TGTGCCAGCAGCTTATATCGCTACCGAAAGCGGGAGGGCGCCACAAATACGCAGTATTTT
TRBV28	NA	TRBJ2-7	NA	CASTSSARLYEQYF	TGTGCCAGCACCTCCTCGGCCAGGCTCTACGAGCAGTACTTC
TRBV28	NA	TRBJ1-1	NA	CASSLSTEAFF	TGTGCCAGCAGTTTGAGCACTGAAGCTTTCTTT
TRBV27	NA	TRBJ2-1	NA	CASSLKTGVQFF	TGTGCCAGCAGTCTCAAGACAGGAGTGCAGTTCTTC
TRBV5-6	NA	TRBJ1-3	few	CASSFRSSGNTIYF	TGTGCCAGCAGCTTTAGAAGCTCTGGAAACACCATATATTTT
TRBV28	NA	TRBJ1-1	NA	CASSFNRNTEAFF	TGTGCCAGCAGCTTTAACAGGAACACTGAAGCTTTCTTT
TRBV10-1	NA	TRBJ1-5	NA	CASSLAGGRSNQPQHF	TGCGCCAGCAGTTTGGCGGGAGGGAGGAGCAATCAGCCCCAGCATTTT
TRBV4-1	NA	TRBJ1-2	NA	CASSQAFGSRYTF	TGCGCCAGCAGCCAAGCCTTCGGGAGTCGCTACACCTTC
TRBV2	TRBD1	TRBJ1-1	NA	CASRAGTGISTFF	TGTGCCAGCAGGGCCGGGACAGGGATTTCGACTTTCTTT
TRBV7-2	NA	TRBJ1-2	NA	CASSSSPDRYYGYTF	TGTGCCAGCAGCTCGTCTCCGGACAGATATTATGGCTACACCTTC
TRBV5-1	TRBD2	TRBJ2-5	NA	CASSLGLAAETQYF	TGCGCCAGCAGCTTGGGACTAGCAGCGGAGACCCAGTACTTC
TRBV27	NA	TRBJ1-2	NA	CASSLLANYGYTF	TGTGCCAGCAGTTTATTGGCAAACTATGGCTACACCTTC
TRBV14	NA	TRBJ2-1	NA	CASSSGILSSYNEQFF	TGTGCCAGCAGCTCCGGGATCTTGAGCTCCTACAATGAGCAGTTCTTC
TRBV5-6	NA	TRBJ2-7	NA	CASSLGGTPYEQYF	TGTGCCAGCAGCTTGGGGGGGACTCCCTACGAGCAGTACTTC
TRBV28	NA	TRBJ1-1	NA	CASSLPGNTEAFF	TGTGCCAGCAGTTTACCAGGGAACACTGAAGCTTTCTTT
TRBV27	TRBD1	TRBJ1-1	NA	CASHRGLWTEAFF	TGTGCCAGCCACAGGGGGCTATGGACTGAAGCTTTCTTT
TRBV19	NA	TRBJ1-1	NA	CASEGNTEAFF	TGTGCCAGTGAGGGGAACACTGAAGCTTTCTTT
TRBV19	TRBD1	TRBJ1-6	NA	CASSIQGARNSPLHF	TGTGCCAGTAGTATTCAGGGGGCGCGAAATTCACCCCTCCACTTT
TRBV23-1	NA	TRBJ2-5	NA	CASSPGGGEETQYF	TGCGCCAGCAGTCCTGGAGGGGGGGAGGAGACCCAGTACTTC
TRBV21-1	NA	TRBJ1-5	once	CASSPGRGVQPQHF	TGTGCCAGCAGCCCCGGGAGGGGGGTGCAGCCCCAGCATTTT
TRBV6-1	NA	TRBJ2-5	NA	CASSDPGRKETQYF	TGTGCCAGCAGTGATCCAGGCAGAAAAGAGACCCAGTACTTC
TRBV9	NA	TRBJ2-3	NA	CASSPEGWWTSTDTQYF	TGTGCCAGCAGCCCCGAGGGATGGTGGACTAGCACAGATACGCAGTATTTT
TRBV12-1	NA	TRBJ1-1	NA	CASSSDRSNTEAFF	TGTGCCAGCAGCTCAGACAGATCGAACACTGAAGCTTTCTTT
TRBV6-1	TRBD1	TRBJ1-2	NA	CASSESVAGGGYGYTF	TGTGCCAGCAGTGAATCGGTGGCAGGGGGAGGCTATGGCTACACCTTC
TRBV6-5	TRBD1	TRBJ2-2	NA	CASSYRGLSGELFF	TGTGCCAGCAGTTACAGGGGGCTAAGCGGGGAGCTGTTTTTT
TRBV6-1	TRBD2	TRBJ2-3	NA	CASSAQTSGPYTQYF	TGTGCCAGCAGTGCCCAGACTAGCGGGCCGTATACGCAGTATTTT
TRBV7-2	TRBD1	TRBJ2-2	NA	CASTPVTGVVSRTGELFF	TGTGCCAGCACCCCGGTTACAGGGGTGGTTTCTAGGACCGGGGAGCTGTTTTTT
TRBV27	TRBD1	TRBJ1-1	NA	CASSPRTGVNTEAFF	TGTGCCAGCAGTCCACGGACAGGGGTGAACACTGAAGCTTTCTTT
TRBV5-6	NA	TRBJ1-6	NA	CASSLGGGQRSPLHF	TGTGCCAGCAGCCTTGGGGGAGGTCAGCGGTCACCCCTCCACTTT
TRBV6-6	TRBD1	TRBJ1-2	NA	CASSKAGGNYGYTF	TGTGCCAGCAGTAAAGCAGGGGGGAACTATGGCTACACCTTC
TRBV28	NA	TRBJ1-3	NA	CASSFFGAGGNSGNTIYF	NA
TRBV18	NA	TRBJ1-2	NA	CASSLSANYGYTF	TGTGCCAGCTCCCTCTCAGCTAACTATGGCTACACCTTC
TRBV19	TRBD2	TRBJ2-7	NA	CASSPLGGTSGNPLGYEQYF	TGTGCCAGTAGTCCCCTAGGGGGTACTAGCGGGAACCCTTTGGGCTACGAGCAGTACTTC
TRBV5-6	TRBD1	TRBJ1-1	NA	CASSYPGQRDTEAFF	TGTGCCAGCAGCTACCCGGGACAGAGAGACACTGAAGCTTTCTTT
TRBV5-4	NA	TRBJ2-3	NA	CASSPERADTQYF	TGTGCCAGCAGCCCTGAGAGGGCAGATACGCAGTATTTT
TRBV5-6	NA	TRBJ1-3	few	CASSLVDGNTIYF	TGTGCCAGCAGCTTGGTAGATGGAAACACCATATATTTT
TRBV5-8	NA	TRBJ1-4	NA	CASSLGLATNEKLFF	TGTGCCAGCAGTTTGGGGCTTGCAACTAATGAAAAACTGTTTTTT
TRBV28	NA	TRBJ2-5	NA	CASSRGGQETQYF	TGTGCCAGCAGCCGTGGAGGGCAAGAGACCCAGTACTTC
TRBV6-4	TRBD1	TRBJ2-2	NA	CASRRTGAGELFF	TGTGCCAGCAGGCGAACAGGGGCCGGGGAGCTGTTTTTT
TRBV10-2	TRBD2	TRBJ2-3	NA	CASSGFGRALDTQYF	TGCGCCAGCAGTGGCTTCGGGAGGGCCCTAGATACGCAGTATTTT
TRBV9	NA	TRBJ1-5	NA	CASSERGGNQPQHF	TGTGCCAGCAGCGAGCGGGGAGGCAATCAGCCCCAGCATTTT